This T cell receptor beta chain was sequenced for a study of shared clonotypes between healthy human individuals. Study-wide findings and caveats: The study found about 5% of naive CD4 clonotypes shared across a handful of donors. Larger richness was generally estimated for naive than memory subsets.

Details on this clone: Its antigen is unknown.

Assay execution took place at the deep level. Sequenced by immunoSEQ multiplex PCR; TCRdb stores in-frame clones only, minus some. The table has about 1.4 million clones, roughly 96% seen once. The CDR3 is made up of 15 amino acids. Germline-derived CDR1 and CDR2 are SGHRS and YFSETQ. Trimming stripped 2 bases from V and 5 bases from J, with 16 bases between. The origin of this receptor is a man aged 30-40 years in good health. The sequenced sample was naive CD4+ T cells sorted from blood. Documented subset: CD45RA+ positively selected. The chain uses TRBV5-1 and TRBJ1-1; no firm D call. The CDR3 DNA reads TGCGCCAGCAGCTTCGTATCGGGCGGGTTGACTGAAGCTTTCTTT. As protein: CASSFVSGGLTEAFF. Using reference TRBV5-1 and TRBJ1-1 for the parts outside the CDR3, the full variable domain is KAGVTQTPRYLIKTRGQQVTLSCSPISGHRSVSWYQQTPGQGLQFLFEYFSETQRNKGNFPGRFSGRQFSNSRSEMNVSTLELGDSALYLCASSFVSGGLTEAFFGQGTRLTVV.